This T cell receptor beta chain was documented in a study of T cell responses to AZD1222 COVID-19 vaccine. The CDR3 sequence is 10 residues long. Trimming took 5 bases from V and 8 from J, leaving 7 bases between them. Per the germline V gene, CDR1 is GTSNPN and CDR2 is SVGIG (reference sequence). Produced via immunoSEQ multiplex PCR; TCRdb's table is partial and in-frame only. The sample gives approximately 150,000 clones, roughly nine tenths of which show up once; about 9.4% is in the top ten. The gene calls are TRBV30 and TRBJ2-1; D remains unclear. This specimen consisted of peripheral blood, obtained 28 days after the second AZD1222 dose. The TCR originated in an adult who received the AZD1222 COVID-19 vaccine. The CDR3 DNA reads TGTGCCTGGGGGTTGGATGAGCAGTTCTTC. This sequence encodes CAWGLDEQFF.